This T cell receptor beta chain came from a study of blood T cell repertoires in COVID-19. Study at large: The United States, Italy and Spain supplied acute and convalescent COVID-19 samples.

In germline, CDR1 is MDHEN, CDR2 SYDVKM. V lost 5 bases and J 9 bases, leaving 19 bases between the germline ends. This CDR3 is 14 amino acids long. The assay was immunoSEQ multiplex PCR, and TCRdb's table has in-frame clones only and misses some. Of approximately 250,000 clones in the sample, 84% were seen once. The chain links TRBV28 to TRBJ1-2, with a possible D match to TRBD1 (6 bases). This sequence originates from a middle-aged woman who had recovered from COVID-19. Material: peripheral blood. CDR3 coding DNA: TGTGCCAGCAGTCGTTCAGGGGAGTGGTCTAGCTACACCTTC. The encoded protein is CASSRSGEWSSYTF.